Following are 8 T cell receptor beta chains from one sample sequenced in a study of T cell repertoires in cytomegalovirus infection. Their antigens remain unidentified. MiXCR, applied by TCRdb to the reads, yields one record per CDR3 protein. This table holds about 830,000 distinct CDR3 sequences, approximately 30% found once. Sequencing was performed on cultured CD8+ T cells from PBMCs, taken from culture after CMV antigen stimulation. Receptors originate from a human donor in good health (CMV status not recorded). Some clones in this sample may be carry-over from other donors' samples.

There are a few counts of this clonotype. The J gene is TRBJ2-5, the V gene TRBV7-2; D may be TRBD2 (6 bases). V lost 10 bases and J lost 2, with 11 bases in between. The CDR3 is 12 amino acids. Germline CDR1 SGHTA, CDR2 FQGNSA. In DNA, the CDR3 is TGTGCCACCATAAGCGGGCAAGAGACCCAGTACTTC. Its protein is CATISGQETQYF.

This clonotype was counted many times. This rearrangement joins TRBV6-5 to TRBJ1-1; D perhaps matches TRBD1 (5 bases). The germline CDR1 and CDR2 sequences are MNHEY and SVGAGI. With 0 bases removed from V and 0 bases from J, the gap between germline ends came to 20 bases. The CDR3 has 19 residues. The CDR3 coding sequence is TGTGCCAGCAGTTACTCTAACCCCGGGGGGGACCCCATGAACACTGAAGCTTTCTTT. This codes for CASSYSNPGGDPMNTEAFF.

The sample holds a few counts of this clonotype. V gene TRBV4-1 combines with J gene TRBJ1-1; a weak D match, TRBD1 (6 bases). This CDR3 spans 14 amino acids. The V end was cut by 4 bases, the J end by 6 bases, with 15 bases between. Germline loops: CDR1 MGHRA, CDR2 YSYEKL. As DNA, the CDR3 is TGCGCCAGCAGCCCCCGGGGGCAAAGGGCTGAAGCTTTCTTT. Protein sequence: CASSPRGQRAEAFF.

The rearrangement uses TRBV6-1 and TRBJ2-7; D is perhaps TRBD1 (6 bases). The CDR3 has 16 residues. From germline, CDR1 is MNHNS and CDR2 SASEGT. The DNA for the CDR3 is TGTGCCAGGAGTGCGCCTCAGGGGTTGGCCAACTACGAGCAGTACGTC. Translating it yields CARSAPQGLANYEQYV.

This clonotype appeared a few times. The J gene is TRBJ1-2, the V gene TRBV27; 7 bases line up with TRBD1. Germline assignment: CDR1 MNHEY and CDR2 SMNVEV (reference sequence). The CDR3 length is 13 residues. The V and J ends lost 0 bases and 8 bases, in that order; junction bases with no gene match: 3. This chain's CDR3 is CASSLSRGHGYTF. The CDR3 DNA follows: TGTGCCAGCAGTTTATCTAGGGGGCACGGCTACACCTTC.

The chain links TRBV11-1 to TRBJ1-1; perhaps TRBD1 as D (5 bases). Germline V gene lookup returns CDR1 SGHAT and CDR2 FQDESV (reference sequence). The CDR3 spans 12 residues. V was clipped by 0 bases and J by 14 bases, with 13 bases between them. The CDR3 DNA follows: TGTGCCAGCAGCTTAGCGAGACAGTTTTCGTTCTTT. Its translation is CASSLARQFSFF.

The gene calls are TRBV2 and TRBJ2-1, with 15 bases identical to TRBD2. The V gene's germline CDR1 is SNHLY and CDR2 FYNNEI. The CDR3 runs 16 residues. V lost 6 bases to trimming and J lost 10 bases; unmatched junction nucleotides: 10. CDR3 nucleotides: TGTGCCAGCAGCGTCCGGACTAGCGGGGGGGCGAGGGAGCAGTTCTTC. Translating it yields CASSVRTSGGAREQFF.

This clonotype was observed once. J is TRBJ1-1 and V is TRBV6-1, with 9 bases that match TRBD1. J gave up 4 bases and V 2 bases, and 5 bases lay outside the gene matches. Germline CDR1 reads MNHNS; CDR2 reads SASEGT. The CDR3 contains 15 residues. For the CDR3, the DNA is TGTGCCAGCAGTGAACTGACAGGGGGGAGCACTGAAGCTTTCTTT. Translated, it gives CASSELTGGSTEAFF.